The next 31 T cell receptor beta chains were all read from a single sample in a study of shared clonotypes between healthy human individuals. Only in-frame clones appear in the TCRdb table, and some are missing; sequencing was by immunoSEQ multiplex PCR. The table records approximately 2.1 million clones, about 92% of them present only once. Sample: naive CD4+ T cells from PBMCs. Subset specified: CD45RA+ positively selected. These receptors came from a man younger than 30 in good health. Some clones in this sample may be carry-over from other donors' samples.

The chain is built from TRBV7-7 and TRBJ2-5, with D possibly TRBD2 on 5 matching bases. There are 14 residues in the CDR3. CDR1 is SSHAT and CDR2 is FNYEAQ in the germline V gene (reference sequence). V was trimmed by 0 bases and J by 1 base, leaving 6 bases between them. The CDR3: CASSLALAQETQYF. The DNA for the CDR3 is TGTGCCAGCAGCTTAGCGCTAGCCCAAGAGACCCAGTACTTC.

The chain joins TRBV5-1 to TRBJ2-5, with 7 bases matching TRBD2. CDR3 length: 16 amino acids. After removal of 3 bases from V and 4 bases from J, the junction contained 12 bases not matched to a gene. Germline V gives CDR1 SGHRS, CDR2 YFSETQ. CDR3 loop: CASSSVMGEGPETQYF. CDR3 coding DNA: TGCGCCAGCAGCTCCGTTATGGGGGAGGGCCCAGAGACCCAGTACTTC.

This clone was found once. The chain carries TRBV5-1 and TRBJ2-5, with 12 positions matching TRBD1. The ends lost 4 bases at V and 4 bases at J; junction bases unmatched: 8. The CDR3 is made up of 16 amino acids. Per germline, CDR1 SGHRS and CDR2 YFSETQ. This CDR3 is CASSPTGTGGLETQYF. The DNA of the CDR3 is TGCGCCAGCAGCCCGACCGGGACAGGGGGCTTAGAGACCCAGTACTTC.

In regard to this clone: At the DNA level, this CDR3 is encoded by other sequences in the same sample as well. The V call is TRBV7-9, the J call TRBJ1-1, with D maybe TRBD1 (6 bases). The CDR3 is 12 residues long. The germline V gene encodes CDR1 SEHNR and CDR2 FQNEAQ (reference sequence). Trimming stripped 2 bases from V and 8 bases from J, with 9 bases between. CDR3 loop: CASSLSGTEAFF. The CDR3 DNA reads TGTGCCAGCAGCTTATCCGGGACAGAAGCTTTCTTT.

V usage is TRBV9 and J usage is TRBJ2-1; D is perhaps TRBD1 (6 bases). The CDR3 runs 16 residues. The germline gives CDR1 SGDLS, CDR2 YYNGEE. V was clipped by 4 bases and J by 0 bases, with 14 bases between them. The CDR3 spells CASSKTGQTSYNEQFF. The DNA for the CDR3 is TGTGCCAGCAGCAAAACAGGACAGACCTCCTACAATGAGCAGTTCTTC.

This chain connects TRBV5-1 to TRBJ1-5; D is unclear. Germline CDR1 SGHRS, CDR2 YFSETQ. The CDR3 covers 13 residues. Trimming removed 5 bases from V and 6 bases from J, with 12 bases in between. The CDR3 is CASSSDDSQPQHF. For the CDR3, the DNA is TGCGCCAGCAGTTCCGACGACTCTCAGCCCCAGCATTTT.

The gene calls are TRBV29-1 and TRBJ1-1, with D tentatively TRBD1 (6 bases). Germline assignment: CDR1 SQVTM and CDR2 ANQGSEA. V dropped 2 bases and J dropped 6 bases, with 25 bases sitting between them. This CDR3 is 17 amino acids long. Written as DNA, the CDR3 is TGCAGCGTTGAAAAGATGGGAAGACAGGTTGTTGTCCCTGAAGCTTTCTTT. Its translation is CSVEKMGRQVVVPEAFF.

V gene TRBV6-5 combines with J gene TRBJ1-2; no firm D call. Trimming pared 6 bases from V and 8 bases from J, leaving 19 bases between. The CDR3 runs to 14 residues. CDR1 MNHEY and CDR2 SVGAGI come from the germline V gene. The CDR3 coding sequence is TGTGCCAGCAGACCCCGGTGGATCTGGATAGGCTACACCTTC. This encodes CASRPRWIWIGYTF.

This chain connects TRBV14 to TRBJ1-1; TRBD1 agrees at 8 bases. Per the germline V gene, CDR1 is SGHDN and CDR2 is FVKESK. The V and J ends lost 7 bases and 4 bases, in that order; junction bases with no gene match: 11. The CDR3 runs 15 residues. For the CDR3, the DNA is TGTGCCAGCACGATCCAGGGGGCCCCGGGCACTGAAGCTTTCTTT. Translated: CASTIQGAPGTEAFF.

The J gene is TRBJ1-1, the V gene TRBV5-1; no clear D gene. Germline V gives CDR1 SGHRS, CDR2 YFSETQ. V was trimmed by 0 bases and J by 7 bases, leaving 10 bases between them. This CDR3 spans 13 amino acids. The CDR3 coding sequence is TGCGCCAGCAGCTTGGAATATCGCGGTGAAGCTTTCTTT. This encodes CASSLEYRGEAFF. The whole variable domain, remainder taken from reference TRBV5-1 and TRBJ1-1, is KAGVTQTPRYLIKTRGQQVTLSCSPISGHRSVSWYQQTPGQGLQFLFEYFSETQRNKGNFPGRFSGRQFSNSRSEMNVSTLELGDSALYLCASSLEYRGEAFFGQGTRLTVV.

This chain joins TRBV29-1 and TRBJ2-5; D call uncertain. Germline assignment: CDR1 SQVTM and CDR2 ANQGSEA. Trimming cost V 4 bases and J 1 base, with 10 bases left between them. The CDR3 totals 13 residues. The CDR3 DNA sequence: TGCAGCGTTGCTGACTGGGTCCAAGAGACCCAGTACTTC. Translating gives CSVADWVQETQYF.

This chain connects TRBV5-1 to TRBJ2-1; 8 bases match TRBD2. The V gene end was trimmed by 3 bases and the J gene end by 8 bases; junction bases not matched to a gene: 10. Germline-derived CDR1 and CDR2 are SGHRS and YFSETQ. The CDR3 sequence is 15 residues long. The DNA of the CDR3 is TGCGCCAGCAGCTCCTTATCGGGACTAGGCCATGAGCAGTTCTTC. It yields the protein CASSSLSGLGHEQFF.

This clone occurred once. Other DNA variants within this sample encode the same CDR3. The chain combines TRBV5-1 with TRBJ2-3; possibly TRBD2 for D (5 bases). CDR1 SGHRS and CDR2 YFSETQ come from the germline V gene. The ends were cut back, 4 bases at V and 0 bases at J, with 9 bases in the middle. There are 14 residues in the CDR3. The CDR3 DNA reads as TGCGCCAGCAGCCCCAGGACTAGCACAGATACGCAGTATTTT. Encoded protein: CASSPRTSTDTQYF.

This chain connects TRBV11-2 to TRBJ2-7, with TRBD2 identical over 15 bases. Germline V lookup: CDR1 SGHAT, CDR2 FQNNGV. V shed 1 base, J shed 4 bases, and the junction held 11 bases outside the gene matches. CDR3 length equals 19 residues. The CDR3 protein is CASSLGTSGRARLFYEQYF. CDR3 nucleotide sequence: TGTGCCAGCAGCTTAGGGACTAGCGGGAGGGCCCGGCTATTTTACGAGCAGTACTTC.

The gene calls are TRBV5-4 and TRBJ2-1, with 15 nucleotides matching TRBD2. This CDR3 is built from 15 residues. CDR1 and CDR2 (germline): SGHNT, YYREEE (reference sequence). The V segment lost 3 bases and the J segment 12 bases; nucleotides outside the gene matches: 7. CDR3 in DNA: TGTGCCAGCAGCTCGGGACTAGCGGGAGGTCAGAGGCAGTTCTTC. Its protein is CASSSGLAGGQRQFF.

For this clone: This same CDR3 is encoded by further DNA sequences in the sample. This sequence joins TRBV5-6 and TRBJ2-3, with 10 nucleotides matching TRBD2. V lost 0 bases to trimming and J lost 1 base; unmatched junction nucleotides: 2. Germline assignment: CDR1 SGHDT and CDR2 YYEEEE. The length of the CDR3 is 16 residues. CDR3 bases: TGTGCCAGCAGCTTGGCCGGGACTAGCGGCACAGATACGCAGTATTTT. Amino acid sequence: CASSLAGTSGTDTQYF.

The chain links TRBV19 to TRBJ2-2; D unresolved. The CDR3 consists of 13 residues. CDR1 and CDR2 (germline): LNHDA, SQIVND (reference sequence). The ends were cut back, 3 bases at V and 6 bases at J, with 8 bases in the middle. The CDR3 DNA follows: TGTGCCAGTAGTATTTCGATCCCCGGGGAGCTGTTTTTT. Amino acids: CASSISIPGELFF.

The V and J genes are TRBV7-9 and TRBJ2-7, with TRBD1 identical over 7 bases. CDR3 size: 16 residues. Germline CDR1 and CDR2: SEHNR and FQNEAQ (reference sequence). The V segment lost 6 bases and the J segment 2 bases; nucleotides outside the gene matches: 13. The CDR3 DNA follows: TGTGCCAGCAGTTCCTTTGGGACAGCCAAAACCTACGAGCAGTACTTC. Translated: CASSSFGTAKTYEQYF.

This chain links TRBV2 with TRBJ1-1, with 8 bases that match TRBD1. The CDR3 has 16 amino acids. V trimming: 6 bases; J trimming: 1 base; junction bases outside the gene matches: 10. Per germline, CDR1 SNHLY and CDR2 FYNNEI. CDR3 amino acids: CASSQDRARGNTEAFF. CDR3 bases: TGTGCCAGCAGCCAGGACAGGGCCCGTGGGAACACTGAAGCTTTCTTT.

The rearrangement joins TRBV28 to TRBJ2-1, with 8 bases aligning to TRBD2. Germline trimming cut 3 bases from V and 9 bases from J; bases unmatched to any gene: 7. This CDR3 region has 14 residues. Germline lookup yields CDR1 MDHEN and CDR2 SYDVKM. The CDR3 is CASSLLAGGAEQFF. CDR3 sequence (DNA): TGTGCCAGCAGTTTGCTGGCGGGAGGTGCTGAGCAGTTCTTC.

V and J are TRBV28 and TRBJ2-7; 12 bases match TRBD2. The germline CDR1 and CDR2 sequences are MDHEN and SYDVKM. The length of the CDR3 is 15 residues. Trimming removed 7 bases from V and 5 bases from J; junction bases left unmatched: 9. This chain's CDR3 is CASNLAGGFRNEQYF. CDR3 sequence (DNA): TGTGCCAGCAATCTAGCGGGAGGGTTCCGAAACGAGCAGTACTTC.

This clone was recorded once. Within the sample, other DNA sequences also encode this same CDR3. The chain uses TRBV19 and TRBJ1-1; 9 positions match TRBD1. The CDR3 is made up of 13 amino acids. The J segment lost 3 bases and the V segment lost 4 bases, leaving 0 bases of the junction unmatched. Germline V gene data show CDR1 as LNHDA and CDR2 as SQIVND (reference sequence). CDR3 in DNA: TGTGCCAGTAGTAGGACAGGGGACACTGAAGCTTTCTTT. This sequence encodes CASSRTGDTEAFF.

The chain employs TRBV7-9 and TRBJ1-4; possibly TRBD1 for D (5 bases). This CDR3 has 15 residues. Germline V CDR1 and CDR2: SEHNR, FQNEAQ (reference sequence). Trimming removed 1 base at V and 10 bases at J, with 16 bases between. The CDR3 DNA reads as TGTGCCAGCAGCTTAGGGGGGACGCTGGTGGGAAAACTGTTTTTT. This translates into CASSLGGTLVGKLFF.

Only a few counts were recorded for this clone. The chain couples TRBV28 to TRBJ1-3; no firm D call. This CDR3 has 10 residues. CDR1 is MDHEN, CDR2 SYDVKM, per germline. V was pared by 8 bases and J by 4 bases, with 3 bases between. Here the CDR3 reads CASYGNTIYF. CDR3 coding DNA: TGTGCCAGCTACGGAAACACCATATATTTT.

The CDR3: CASSRLKAGDLSGANVLTF. The CDR3 DNA reads as TGTGCCAGCAGCCGGCTGAAGGCGGGGGACCTCTCTGGGGCCAACGTCCTGACTTTC. The chain couples TRBV5-4 to TRBJ2-6; TRBD2 matches 7 bases. The CDR3 contains 19 residues. V lost 4 bases, J lost 0 bases, and 13 bases stayed unmatched. CDR1 and CDR2 from the germline V gene are SGHNT and YYREEE (reference sequence).

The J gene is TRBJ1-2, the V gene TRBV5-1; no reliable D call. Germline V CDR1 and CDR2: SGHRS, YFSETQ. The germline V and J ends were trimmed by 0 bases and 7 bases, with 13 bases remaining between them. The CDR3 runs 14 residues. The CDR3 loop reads CASSLGLSEGGYTF. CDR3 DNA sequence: TGCGCCAGCAGCTTGGGACTGAGTGAGGGTGGCTACACCTTC.

The CDR3 bases are TGCGCCAGCAGCTTGGGCACTGGAGACTATGGCTACACCTTC. Translated, it gives CASSLGTGDYGYTF. The chain combines TRBV5-1 with TRBJ1-2; no clear D. The CDR3 totals 14 residues. Germline V gene lookup returns CDR1 SGHRS and CDR2 YFSETQ. Trimming cost V 0 bases and J 3 bases, with 9 bases left between them.

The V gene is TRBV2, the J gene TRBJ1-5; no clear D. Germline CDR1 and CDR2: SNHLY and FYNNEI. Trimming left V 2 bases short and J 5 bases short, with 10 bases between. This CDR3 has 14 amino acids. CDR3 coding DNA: TGTGCCAGCAGTGAACAGGAGGCAGATCAGCCCCAGCATTTT. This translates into CASSEQEADQPQHF.

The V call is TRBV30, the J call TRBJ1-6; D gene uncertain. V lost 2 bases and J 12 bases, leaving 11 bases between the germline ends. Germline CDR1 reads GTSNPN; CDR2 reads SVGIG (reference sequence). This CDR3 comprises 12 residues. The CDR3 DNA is TGTGCCTGGAGTCCCTCTTCCGGACCCCTCCACTTT. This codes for CAWSPSSGPLHF.

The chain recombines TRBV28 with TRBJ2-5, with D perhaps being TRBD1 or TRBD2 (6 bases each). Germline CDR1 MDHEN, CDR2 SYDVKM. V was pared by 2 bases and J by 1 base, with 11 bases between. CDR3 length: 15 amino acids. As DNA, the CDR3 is TGTGCCAGCAGTTTAGAGGGGGGCGTCCAAGAGACCCAGTACTTC. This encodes CASSLEGGVQETQYF.

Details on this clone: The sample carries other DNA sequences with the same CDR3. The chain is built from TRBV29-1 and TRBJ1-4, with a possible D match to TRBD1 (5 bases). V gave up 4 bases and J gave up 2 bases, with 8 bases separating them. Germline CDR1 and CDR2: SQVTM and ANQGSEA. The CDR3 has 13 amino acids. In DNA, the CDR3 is TGCAGCGTTGGAGGGGCCACTAATGAAAAACTGTTTTTT. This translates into CSVGGATNEKLFF.